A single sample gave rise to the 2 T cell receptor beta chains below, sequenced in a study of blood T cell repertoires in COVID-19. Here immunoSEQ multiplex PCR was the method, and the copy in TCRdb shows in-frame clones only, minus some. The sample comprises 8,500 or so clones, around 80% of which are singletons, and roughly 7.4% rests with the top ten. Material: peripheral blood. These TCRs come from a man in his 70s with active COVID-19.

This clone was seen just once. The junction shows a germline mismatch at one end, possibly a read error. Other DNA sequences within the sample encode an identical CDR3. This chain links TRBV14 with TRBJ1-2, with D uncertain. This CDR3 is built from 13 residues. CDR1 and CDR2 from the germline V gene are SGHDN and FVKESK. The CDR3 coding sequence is TGCGCCAGCAGCCAAGATCTATGGTTTGGCTACACCTTC. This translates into CASSQDLWFGYTF.

CDR3 protein: CASSLGAGYYGYTF. The CDR3 nucleotides read TGTGCCAGCAGTTTGGGGGCAGGATACTATGGCTACACCTTC. This chain joins TRBV27 and TRBJ1-2, with D perhaps matching TRBD1 (6 bases). The CDR3 is made up of 14 amino acids. The V end lost 3 bases, the J end lost 3 bases, and 11 bases lay between the germline ends. CDR1 and CDR2 (germline): MNHEY, SMNVEV (reference sequence).